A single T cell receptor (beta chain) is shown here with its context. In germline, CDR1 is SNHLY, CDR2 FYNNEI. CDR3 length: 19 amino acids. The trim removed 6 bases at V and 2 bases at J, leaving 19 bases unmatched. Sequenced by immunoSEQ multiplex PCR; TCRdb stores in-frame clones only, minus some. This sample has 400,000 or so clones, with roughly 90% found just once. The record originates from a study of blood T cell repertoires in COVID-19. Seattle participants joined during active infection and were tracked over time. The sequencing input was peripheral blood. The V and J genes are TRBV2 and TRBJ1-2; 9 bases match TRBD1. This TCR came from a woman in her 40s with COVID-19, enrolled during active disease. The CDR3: CASSRRARDRVSTNYGYTF. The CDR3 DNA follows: TGTGCCAGCAGCCGAAGGGCCCGGGACAGGGTCAGCACCAACTATGGCTACACCTTC.